This T cell receptor (beta chain) was captured by sequencing in a study of cytomegalovirus exposure and HLA in healthy donors. This clone was detected once. The PCR used 60 Vbeta and 13 Jbeta primers. The protocol was immunoSEQ multiplex PCR, while the TCRdb copy is restricted to in-frame clones and leaves out a portion. The sample has about 160,000 clones, around 84% seen once. With 6 bases removed from V and 5 bases from J, the gap between germline ends came to 11 bases. CDR1 is MNHEY, CDR2 SVGAGI, per germline. CDR3 size: 13 residues. This receptor was obtained from a man younger than 35 in good health and CMV-seronegative. The V gene is TRBV6-5, the J gene TRBJ1-5; possibly TRBD1 for D (5 bases). The sequenced material came from PBMCs. The chain's CDR3 is CASRQVGDQPQHF. The CDR3 coding sequence is TGTGCCAGCAGGCAGGTAGGGGATCAGCCCCAGCATTTT.